Sequencing of this TCR beta chain was carried out in a study of T cell responses to AZD1222 COVID-19 vaccine. Whole-study results and caveats: Unmutated variant regions reportedly attract nearly half of all spike-specific TCRs. White British people made up most donors, females outnumbered males, and clonal diversity was possibly underestimated. Spike-specific TCR breadth and depth were elevated following two AZD1222 doses. Among AZD1222 vaccinees, only six or seven were seropositive at baseline.

This clone was found once. Its antigen is unknown. The protocol was immunoSEQ multiplex PCR, while the TCRdb copy is restricted to in-frame clones and leaves out a portion. The data contain 75,000 to 95,000 clones, around 92% of them seen just once; the ten biggest clones take up about 3%. The germline V gene has CDR1 LNHDA and CDR2 SQIVND (reference sequence). The V end lost 3 bases, the J end lost 2 bases, and 10 bases lay between the germline ends. This CDR3 is 14 amino acids long. Sample: peripheral blood, taken on day 0 of MenACWY control vaccination. The gene calls are TRBV19 and TRBJ1-2, with D possibly TRBD1 on 6 matching bases. This TCR derives from an adult in good health. The CDR3 spells CASSISTGNYGYTF. The CDR3 bases are TGTGCCAGTAGTATTTCGACAGGCAACTATGGCTACACCTTC.